These T cell receptor beta chains were read from a single sample in a study of PD-1 blockade in classical Hodgkin lymphoma. The assay was immunoSEQ multiplex PCR, and TCRdb's table has in-frame clones only and misses some. This sample carries some 7,000 clones, around four fifths of them seen once, and the ten largest clones take approximately 2.6%. The sequencing here drew on CD4+ T cells from blood, taken at baseline. The receptors originated from a human donor with classical Hodgkin lymphoma. Each CDR3 is given with its conserved first and last residue.

>TRBV4-1|TRBJ2-7|16
CASSKELAGDMYEQYF
>TRBV10-1|TRBJ2-3|15
CASSEKRPGPDTQYF
>TRBV18|TRBJ1-3|16
CASSSDQAFSGNTIYF
>TRBV27|TRBJ2-3|14
CASSLSVSTDTQYF
>TRBV19|TRBJ2-1|16
CASSKRTSGRLNEQFF
>TRBV4-1|TRBJ1-4|16
CASSQSRDPSNEKLFF
>TRBV6-6|TRBJ2-7|13
CASSLQGPREQYF
>TRBV5-8|TRBJ2-2|16
CASSWGRGRSTGELFF
>TRBV18|TRBJ2-5|12
CASSLALVSQYF
>TRBV29-1|TRBJ2-3|13
CSADGGGTDTQYF
>TRBV19|TRBJ2-7|14
CASSIDPDSYEQYF
>TRBV7-2|TRBJ2-5|18
CASSLELAGGRYQETQYF
>TRBV30|TRBJ2-1|14
CAWGLAGTNNEQFF
>TRBV11-2|TRBJ2-5|17
CASSPPVGLAGVETQYF
>TRBV6-1|TRBJ2-7|14
CASSRAGDGNEQYF
>TRBV7-8|TRBJ2-5|15
CASRFRQGLGETQYF
>TRBV28|TRBJ1-5|14
CASSRAGLTGPQHF
>TRBV28|TRBJ1-2|14
CASVTSGRYYGYTF
>TRBV21-1|TRBJ1-2|18
CASSKVLVLGTGAYGYTF
>TRBV25-1|TRBJ2-3|15
CASTIGGGRGDTQYF
>TRBV10-1|TRBJ2-5|14
CASSESIGGQTQYF
>TRBV18|TRBJ1-2|13
CASSPPRGHGYTF
>TRBV5-5|TRBJ1-5|17
CASSFRQSFNSNQPQHF
>TRBV18|TRBJ2-3|12
CASSPPGDTQYF
>TRBV6-1|TRBJ2-7|14
CASTRLRGSYEQYF
>TRBV13|TRBJ2-3|17
CASTLRGTSFSPDTQYF
>TRBV11-3|TRBJ2-1|17
CASSRTGVGRRTNEQFF
>TRBV11-2|TRBJ2-7|11
CASSLNYEQYF
>TRBV5-1|TRBJ2-7|14
CASSLVGGTYEQYF
>TRBV7-2|NA|13
CASSLSSYNEQYF
>TRBV19|TRBJ2-7|14
CASSIDSVTYEQYF
>TRBV6-1|TRBJ2-3|15
CASSEEWAGTDTQYF
>TRBV6-1|TRBJ2-3|13
CASSERQGDTQYF
>TRBV19|TRBJ2-3|19
CASNPSGSLGGFGTDTQYF
>TRBV29-1|TRBJ2-7|11
CSAAGPYEQYF
>TRBV10-3|TRBJ1-3|12
CAISDRGNTIYF
>TRBV5-4|TRBJ2-2|14
CASSPAPNTGELFF
>TRBV4-1|TRBJ1-3|15
CASSRGQRSGNTIYF
>TRBV18|TRBJ1-2|15
CASSRQGGVDYGYTF
>TRBV15|TRBJ2-1|19
CATSRGGASGTPSYNEQFF
>TRBV7-8|TRBJ2-2|14
CASLPGQYTGELFF
>TRBV2|TRBJ2-1|13
CASSRGGNGEQFF
>TRBV10-3|TRBJ2-1|11
CAISVINEQFF
>TRBV6-5|TRBJ2-1|16
CASSYSSSSSYNEQFF
>TRBV27|TRBJ2-1|14
CASSSGTLSNEQFF
>TRBV27|TRBJ1-5|13
CASRAGFNQPQHF
>TRBV11-2|TRBJ2-1|16
CASSLVAGDSYNEQFF
>TRBV30|TRBJ1-3|12
CAWSILGNTIYF
>TRBV18|TRBJ2-5|13
CASSPAGWETQYF
>TRBV18|TRBJ1-4|15
CASSGQGATNEKLFF
>TRBV5-6|TRBJ2-4|15
CASSLAQAGGDIQYF
>TRBV21-1|TRBJ1-2|16
CASNLWTGFSNYGYTF
>TRBV15|TRBJ2-7|21
CATSRDPPSIGQGWFGYEQYF